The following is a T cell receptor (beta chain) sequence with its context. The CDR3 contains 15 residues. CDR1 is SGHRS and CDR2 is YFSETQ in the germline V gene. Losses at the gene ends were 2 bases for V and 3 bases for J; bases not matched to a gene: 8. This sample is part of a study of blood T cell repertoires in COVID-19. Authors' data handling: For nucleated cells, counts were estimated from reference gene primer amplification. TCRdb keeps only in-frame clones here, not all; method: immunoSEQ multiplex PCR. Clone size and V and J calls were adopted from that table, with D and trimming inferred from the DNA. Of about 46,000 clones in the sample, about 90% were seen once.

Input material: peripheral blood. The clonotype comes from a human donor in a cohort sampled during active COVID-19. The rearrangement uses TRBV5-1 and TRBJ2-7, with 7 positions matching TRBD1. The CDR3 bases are TGCGCCAGCAGCTTCGCCGGGACAGCGTACTACGAGCAGTACTTC. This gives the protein CASSFAGTAYYEQYF.